The 17 T cell receptor beta chains presented below share a single source sample, sequenced in a study of T cells after yellow fever vaccination. TCRdb called the 5' RACE reads again in MiXCR, with one record for every CDR3 protein. The sample carries hundreds of thousands of distinct CDR3 sequences, roughly 14% recorded once. The sequenced sample was PBMCs, obtained on the day of the yellow fever booster vaccination. The receptor set was obtained from a man aged 25 to 45 who received the YFV17D yellow fever vaccine.

The rearrangement uses TRBV20-1 and TRBJ2-1; D is ambiguous. Trimming removed 5 bases at V and 7 bases at J, with 18 bases between. The CDR3 is 14 amino acids. From germline, CDR1 is DFQATT and CDR2 SNEGSKA (reference sequence). The CDR3 nucleotides are TGCAGTGCTTTCACGGTGGTAACAACAAATGAGCAGTTCTTC. Its protein is CSAFTVVTTNEQFF.

J is TRBJ2-3 and V is TRBV5-5; tentative D call: TRBD2 (5 bases). Trimming cost V 2 bases and J 6 bases, with 13 bases left between them. Per germline, CDR1 SGHKS and CDR2 YYEKEE (reference sequence). The CDR3 totals 14 residues. Here the CDR3 DNA reads TGTGCCAGCAGCTTCAGTCCCGGGATGGATACGCAGTATTTT. Its protein is CASSFSPGMDTQYF.

This clonotype was detected a few times. The CDR3 here is CASSTAGSSYNEQFF. In nucleotides, the CDR3 is TGTGCCAGCAGCACAGCGGGTAGCTCCTACAATGAGCAGTTCTTC. This chain connects TRBV7-9 to TRBJ2-1; possible D gene TRBD2, 6 bases. Trimming took off 5 bases at V and 0 bases at J, with 11 bases between the two ends. This CDR3 spans 15 amino acids. Germline V gene sequence: CDR1 SEHNR, CDR2 FQNEAQ (reference sequence). Full variable domain (outside the CDR3, taken from reference TRBV7-9 and TRBJ2-1): DTGVSQNPRHKITKRGQNVTFRCDPISEHNRLYWYRQTLGQGPEFLTYFQNEAQLEKSRLLSDRFSAERPKGSFSTLEIQRTEQGDSAMYLCASSTAGSSYNEQFFGPGTRLTVL.

This clonotype was detected only a few times. The chain carries TRBV20-1 and TRBJ2-5; 7 bases match TRBD2. This CDR3 spans 14 amino acids. The J segment lost 1 base and the V segment lost 0 bases, leaving 2 bases of the junction unmatched. Germline V gene sequence: CDR1 DFQATT, CDR2 SNEGSKA (reference sequence). The CDR3 region has the DNA TGCAGTGCTAGAGATGGGGGGGTCCAAGAGACCCAGTACTTC. It specifies CSARDGGVQETQYF.

This chain joins TRBV28 and TRBJ2-3; TRBD1 matches at 9 bases. The germline V gene encodes CDR1 MDHEN and CDR2 SYDVKM. Losses at the gene ends were 1 base for V and 3 bases for J; bases not matched to a gene: 8. CDR3 size: 17 residues. CDR3 in amino acids: CASSLSPGQGLTDTQYF. For the CDR3, the DNA is TGTGCCAGCAGTTTATCACCGGGACAGGGATTAACAGATACGCAGTATTTT.

V is TRBV5-7 and J is TRBJ2-6, with D uncertain. TRBV5-7 is an ORF, and what it does is uncertain. With 3 bases removed from V and 0 bases from J, the gap between germline ends came to 13 bases. The CDR3 loop spans 17 amino acids. The CDR3 loop is CASSSGLGISGANVLTF. In DNA form, the CDR3 reads TGTGCCAGCAGCTCCGGGCTGGGGATCTCTGGGGCCAACGTCCTGACTTTC.

The J gene is TRBJ2-1, the V gene TRBV20-1; no clear D. Germline V CDR1 and CDR2: DFQATT, SNEGSKA (reference sequence). This CDR3 is built from 16 residues. V gave up 0 bases and J gave up 0 bases, with 12 bases separating them. The CDR3 is CSARDLAPSSYNEQFF. The CDR3 DNA reads as TGCAGTGCTAGAGATCTGGCACCGAGCTCCTACAATGAGCAGTTCTTC.

The chain carries TRBV20-1 and TRBJ2-1, with 7 bases identical to TRBD1. Unmatched junction bases numbered 4, after V lost 5 bases and J lost 0 bases. Germline V gene sequence: CDR1 DFQATT, CDR2 SNEGSKA (reference sequence). The CDR3 runs 14 residues. The CDR3 region has the DNA TGCAGTGCTGACGACAGGGCCTCCTACAATGAGCAGTTCTTC. Translating it yields CSADDRASYNEQFF.

This clonotype appeared a few times. This sequence joins TRBV7-2 and TRBJ2-1; D is unresolved. The CDR3 covers 13 residues. Germline CDR1 SGHTA, CDR2 FQGNSA. The ends were cut back, 5 bases at V and 4 bases at J, with 9 bases in the middle. CDR3 region: CASSVNRYNEQFF. The CDR3 nucleotides read TGTGCCAGCAGCGTGAATCGGTACAATGAGCAGTTCTTC.

The chain's CDR3 is CASSLRDRRANIQYF. DNA of the CDR3: TGTGCCAGCAGTTTACGGGACAGGAGGGCAAACATTCAGTACTTC. This chain connects TRBV28 to TRBJ2-4, with 8 bases lining up with TRBD1. The CDR3 sequence is 15 residues long. Germline V gene data show CDR1 as MDHEN and CDR2 as SYDVKM. V was clipped by 2 bases and J by 6 bases; unmatched bases: 6.

The chain joins TRBV20-1 to TRBJ2-4; 7 nucleotides align to TRBD1. The junction had 8 bases not matched to a gene; V was cut back by 6 bases and J by 6 bases. The CDR3 has 13 residues. The germline V gene encodes CDR1 DFQATT and CDR2 SNEGSKA (reference sequence). The CDR3 loop is CSAQPGQRNIQYF. The CDR3 DNA follows: TGCAGTGCGCAGCCGGGACAGCGAAACATTCAGTACTTC.

The sample holds a few counts of this clonotype. The V and J genes are TRBV9 and TRBJ2-5; 12 bases agree with TRBD2. The germline V gene has CDR1 SGDLS and CDR2 YYNGEE. Trimming removed 0 bases from V and 4 bases from J; junction bases left unmatched: 10. CDR3 length: 18 amino acids. The CDR3, as DNA: TGTGCCAGCAGCGTAGGGCCTAGCGGGAGGGCCGGAGGAGAGACCCAGTACTTC. Its translation is CASSVGPSGRAGGETQYF.

This clonotype was seen only a few times. The rearrangement uses TRBV6-1 and TRBJ2-7; D is perhaps TRBD1 or TRBD2 (5 bases each). Germline V gene lookup returns CDR1 MNHNS and CDR2 SASEGT. CDR3 size: 14 residues. With 6 bases removed from V and 2 bases from J, the gap between germline ends came to 14 bases. The CDR3 nucleotides are TGTGCCAGCAGCCGCGAGAGGGGTACCTACGAGCAGTACTTC. The encoded protein is CASSRERGTYEQYF.

V usage is TRBV5-5 and J usage is TRBJ2-5; 7 positions agree with TRBD1. Germline assignment: CDR1 SGHKS and CDR2 YYEKEE (reference sequence). The CDR3 spans 15 residues. V trimming: 0 bases; J trimming: 7 bases; junction bases outside the gene matches: 9. CDR3 residues: CASSLEQGSFWTQYF. DNA of the CDR3: TGTGCCAGCAGCTTGGAACAGGGGTCCTTTTGGACCCAGTACTTC.

This clonotype was picked up a small number of times. The gene calls are TRBV7-2 and TRBJ2-7; 13 positions agree with TRBD2. Per the germline V gene, CDR1 is SGHTA and CDR2 is FQGNSA. The CDR3 spans 13 residues. J was trimmed by 7 bases and V by 5 bases; bases with no gene match: 2. This CDR3 reads CASSTGLAGEQYF. Written as DNA, the CDR3 is TGTGCCAGCAGCACGGGACTAGCGGGGGAGCAGTACTTC.

There are many counts of this clonotype. CDR3 nucleotide sequence: TGTGCCAGCAGCCTTGTCCTAGCGGGGGGCTCCTACGAGCAGTACTTC. The encoded protein is CASSLVLAGGSYEQYF. The V and J genes are TRBV5-4 and TRBJ2-7; 11 positions match TRBD2. From germline, CDR1 is SGHNT and CDR2 YYREEE (reference sequence). The CDR3 extends over 16 amino acids. The trim removed 4 bases at V and 0 bases at J, leaving 6 bases unmatched.

Turning to this clonotype: An end of the junction differs from the germline gene, which may be a read error. The chain recombines TRBV7-7 with TRBJ2-3, with 7 bases aligning to TRBD2. Germline values: CDR1 SSHAT, CDR2 FNYEAQ (reference sequence). The CDR3 has 15 amino acids. In DNA, the CDR3 is TGTGCTAGCAGCCTGACTAGCTCGAGAACAGATACGCAGTATTTT. Its translation: CASSLTSSRTDTQYF.